The 32 T cell receptor beta chains given below trace back to one sample, sequenced in a study of blood T cell repertoires in COVID-19. TCRdb's copy holds only in-frame clones and misses some; the assay was immunoSEQ multiplex PCR. This table has a few hundred thousand clones, roughly four fifths appearing once. Sample: PBMCs or T cells enriched from blood (not recorded which). The receptors come from a man in his forties or fifties who had recovered from COVID-19.

This chain connects TRBV7-9 to TRBJ1-5, with a possible D match to TRBD1 (6 bases). This CDR3 is built from 17 residues. In germline, CDR1 is SEHNR, CDR2 FQNEAQ (reference sequence). V lost 1 base and J 0 bases, leaving 13 bases between the germline ends. The CDR3 bases are TGTGCCAGCAGCTTAGTTGCGGGGGCCAGTAGCAATCAGCCCCAGCATTTT. Translated, it gives CASSLVAGASSNQPQHF.

The gene calls are TRBV29-1 and TRBJ2-7; D is perhaps TRBD1 (5 bases). V lost 6 bases, J lost 1 base, and 10 bases lay in between. Germline V CDR1 and CDR2: SQVTM, ANQGSEA. The CDR3 runs 12 residues. The CDR3 coding sequence is TGCAGCGTCGACGCAGGGTCCTACGAGCAGTACTTC. Amino acids: CSVDAGSYEQYF.

The chain employs TRBV4-1 and TRBJ2-2; perhaps TRBD1 as D (6 bases). Germline V CDR1 and CDR2: MGHRA, YSYEKL. This CDR3 region has 17 residues. The V and J ends lost 4 bases and 1 base respectively, with 16 bases between them. CDR3 coding DNA: TGCGCCAGCAGCCCCCACGCCGGGACACAGAACACCGGGGAGCTGTTTTTT. It translates to CASSPHAGTQNTGELFF.

The chain combines TRBV18 with TRBJ2-1; 8 bases line up with TRBD2. V lost 7 bases and J lost 8; bases outside the gene matches: 13. This CDR3 spans 15 amino acids. Per the germline V gene, CDR1 is KGHSH and CDR2 is LQKENI. CDR3 nucleotide sequence: TGTGCCAGCTGTACAGCGGGAGAGCGTGGCGATGAGCAGTTCTTC. Protein sequence: CASCTAGERGDEQFF.

The chain combines TRBV7-2 with TRBJ1-1, with unresolved D. CDR1 is SGHTA, CDR2 FQGNSA, per germline. The V end was cut by 1 base, the J end by 5 bases, with 14 bases between. The CDR3 is 15 residues long. The CDR3 protein is CASSLVRALRTEAFF. As DNA, the CDR3 is TGTGCCAGCAGCTTAGTGCGGGCCCTGAGGACTGAAGCTTTCTTT.

The chain couples TRBV30 to TRBJ2-2; TRBD2 matches 9 bases. The V and J ends lost 0 bases and 6 bases, in that order; junction bases with no gene match: 2. Germline V lookup: CDR1 GTSNPN, CDR2 SVGIG (reference sequence). The CDR3 contains 14 residues. This chain's CDR3 is CAWSVGLASGELFF. DNA for the CDR3: TGTGCCTGGAGTGTGGGACTAGCCTCCGGGGAGCTGTTTTTT.

The rearrangement joins TRBV6-2 or TRBV6-3 to TRBJ1-5, with 7 bases fitting TRBD1. Per the germline V gene, CDR1 is MNHEY and CDR2 is SVGEGT. V shed 5 bases, J shed 1 base, and the junction held 17 bases outside the gene matches. This CDR3 is built from 19 residues. The CDR3 sequence is CASSGTEQGRGYSNQPQHF. The CDR3 DNA sequence: TGTGCCAGCAGTGGCACGGAACAGGGCAGGGGGTACAGCAATCAGCCCCAGCATTTT.

V is TRBV27 and J is TRBJ1-1; 7 positions match TRBD1. V lost 6 bases and J lost 7; bases outside the gene matches: 8. Germline CDR1 is MNHEY and CDR2 is SMNVEV (reference sequence). The CDR3 loop spans 13 amino acids. The CDR3 reads CASREQGRDEAFF. The CDR3 coding sequence is TGTGCCAGCAGGGAACAGGGGCGGGATGAAGCTTTCTTT.

The chain's CDR3 is CASFGAEGGTDYGYTF. Written as DNA, the CDR3 is TGCGCCAGCTTCGGTGCGGAGGGCGGGACAGATTATGGCTACACCTTC. This chain joins TRBV5-1 and TRBJ1-2; 7 bases match TRBD1. Germline-derived CDR1 and CDR2 are SGHRS and YFSETQ. This CDR3 region has 16 residues. V shed 7 bases, J shed 5 bases, and the junction held 17 bases outside the gene matches.

J is TRBJ2-2 and V is TRBV5-1, with 10 positions matching TRBD2. CDR1 and CDR2 from the germline V gene are SGHRS and YFSETQ. V shed 1 base and J 3 bases; nucleotides not matched to a gene: 3. The CDR3 has 16 residues. This chain's CDR3 is CASSLTLAGDTGELFF. CDR3 nucleotide sequence: TGCGCCAGCAGCTTGACCCTAGCGGGAGACACCGGGGAGCTGTTTTTT.

This clone turned up a few times. The chain employs TRBV18 and TRBJ2-2, with 7 bases identical to TRBD1. The V gene's germline CDR1 is KGHSH and CDR2 LQKENI. The CDR3 totals 17 residues. The V gene end was trimmed by 0 bases and the J gene end by 2 bases; junction bases not matched to a gene: 6. CDR3 protein: CASSPPLRGQNTGELFF. The CDR3 coding sequence is TGTGCCAGCTCACCACCCTTGAGGGGGCAAAACACCGGGGAGCTGTTTTTT.

The rearrangement uses TRBV30 and TRBJ2-7, with D unresolved. The V gene lost 2 bases and the J gene lost 2 bases, with 16 bases spanning the gap. Germline V gene data show CDR1 as GTSNPN and CDR2 as SVGIG (reference sequence). There are 15 residues in the CDR3. The CDR3 protein is CAWSPRSAGTYEQYF. The DNA of the CDR3 is TGTGCCTGGAGTCCGCGATCTGCAGGCACCTACGAGCAGTACTTC.

The chain employs TRBV24-1 and TRBJ2-3; TRBD1 might be the D (6 bases). The CDR3 is 15 residues long. Trimming took off 1 base at V and 3 bases at J, with 10 bases between the two ends. The germline gives CDR1 KGHDR, CDR2 SFDVKD. CDR3 in DNA: TGTGCCACCAGTGATTTTGGTCAGGGGACAGATACGCAGTATTTT. This codes for CATSDFGQGTDTQYF.

V and J are TRBV19 and TRBJ2-3, with D tentatively TRBD2 (6 bases). Trimming stripped 3 bases from V and 10 bases from J, with 11 bases between. CDR1 LNHDA and CDR2 SQIVND come from the germline V gene (reference sequence). CDR3 length: 12 residues. This CDR3 is CASSMLGGSQYF. The CDR3 DNA is TGTGCCAGTAGTATGTTGGGGGGTTCGCAGTATTTT.

This chain connects TRBV5-8 to TRBJ1-2; D gene ambiguous. V was clipped by 0 bases and J by 3 bases, with 12 bases between them. CDR1 is SGHTS, CDR2 YDEGEE, per germline. The CDR3 has 15 amino acids. The CDR3 region is CASSLVVEQYYGYTF. The CDR3 region has the DNA TGTGCCAGCAGCTTGGTCGTCGAACAATACTATGGCTACACCTTC.

As DNA, the CDR3 is TGTGCCAGTAAGGGACTCAGAGACACCGGGGAGCTGTTTTTT. Protein product: CASKGLRDTGELFF. This sequence joins TRBV19 and TRBJ2-2; D possibly corresponds to TRBD2 (6 bases). Germline-derived CDR1 and CDR2 are LNHDA and SQIVND (reference sequence). Trimming stripped 7 bases from V and 3 bases from J, with 12 bases between. The CDR3 is 14 amino acids.

J is TRBJ1-6 and V is TRBV25-1; D remains unclear. The V end was cut by 3 bases, the J end by 8 bases, with 11 bases between. The CDR3 length is 14 residues. CDR1 and CDR2 from the germline V gene are MGHDK and SYGVNS. CDR3 DNA: TGTGCCAGCAGTGATCCCCGGAGCTATTCACCCCTCCACTTT. Its translation is CASSDPRSYSPLHF. The whole variable domain, remainder taken from reference TRBV25-1 and TRBJ1-6, is EADIYQTPRYLVIGTGKKITLECSQTMGHDKMYWYQQDPGMELHLIHYSYGVNSTEKGDLSSESTVSRIRTEHFPLTLESARPSHTSQYLCASSDPRSYSPLHFGNGTRLTVT.

The V call is TRBV9, the J call TRBJ1-2; 9 nucleotides align to TRBD1. Germline loops: CDR1 SGDLS, CDR2 YYNGEE. V shed 3 bases, J shed 5 bases, and the junction held 5 bases outside the gene matches. The CDR3 consists of 14 residues. In nucleotides, the CDR3 is TGTGCCAGCAGCGCCCCCGGGACAGGGTATGGCTACACCTTC. It codes for CASSAPGTGYGYTF.

The gene calls are TRBV5-1 and TRBJ2-6; 9 bases line up with TRBD1. Germline loops: CDR1 SGHRS, CDR2 YFSETQ. Germline trimming cut 4 bases from V and 3 bases from J; bases unmatched to any gene: 11. The CDR3 has 18 amino acids. CDR3 amino acids: CASSQNGQGLRGANVLTF. CDR3 DNA: TGCGCCAGCAGCCAAAACGGACAGGGGTTGCGTGGGGCCAACGTCCTGACTTTC.

Worth noting for this clone: The sample holds other DNA sequences that translate to the same CDR3. This chain links TRBV7-9 with TRBJ1-4; a weak D match, TRBD1 (5 bases). The CDR3 loop spans 14 amino acids. Germline CDR1 reads SEHNR; CDR2 reads FQNEAQ (reference sequence). The V end was cut by 0 bases, the J end by 7 bases, with 9 bases between. CDR3 DNA sequence: TGTGCCAGCAGCTTAGCGGGGGGTGTTGAAAAACTGTTTTTT. Amino acids: CASSLAGGVEKLFF.

The V call is TRBV30, the J call TRBJ2-1; 15 bases are shared with TRBD2. This CDR3 spans 16 amino acids. The trim removed 2 bases at V and 6 bases at J, leaving 5 bases unmatched. Germline V lookup: CDR1 GTSNPN, CDR2 SVGIG (reference sequence). The CDR3 nucleotides are TGTGCCTGGAGTCCTTGGGGACTAGCGGGGGGCAATGAGCAGTTCTTC. Translated: CAWSPWGLAGGNEQFF.

The chain couples TRBV28 to TRBJ1-6; tentatively, D is TRBD1 (5 bases). Germline CDR1 is MDHEN and CDR2 is SYDVKM. CDR3 length: 15 residues. V lost 6 bases and J 14 bases, leaving 23 bases between the germline ends. The CDR3 bases are TGTGCCAGCAGCCTCCGGGACGCGGGCGGGATCACCCTCCACTTT. Amino acids: CASSLRDAGGITLHF. Full variable domain (missing parts from reference TRBV28 and TRBJ1-6): DVKVTQSSRYLVKRTGEKVFLECVQDMDHENMFWYRQDPGLGLRLIYFSYDVKMKEKGDIPEGYSVSREKKERFSLILESASTNQTSMYLCASSLRDAGGITLHFGNGTRLTVT.

The chain carries TRBV19 and TRBJ1-1; D unresolved. Deletions cut 3 bases from V and 8 bases from J, with 13 bases between. The CDR3 loop spans 13 amino acids. Looked up from germline, CDR1 is LNHDA and CDR2 is SQIVND (reference sequence). CDR3 DNA: TGTGCCAGTAGTATCTCACCGGGATTCGAAGCTTTCTTT. The encoded protein is CASSISPGFEAFF. The full variable domain, rest sourced from reference TRBV19 and TRBJ1-1, is DGGITQSPKYLFRKEGQNVTLSCEQNLNHDAMYWYRQDPGQGLRLIYYSQIVNDFQKGDIAEGYSVSREKKESFPLTVTSAQKNPTAFYLCASSISPGFEAFFGQGTRLTVV.

This chain connects TRBV5-4 to TRBJ2-3, with 13 bases lining up with TRBD2. The CDR3 has 19 residues. V lost 1 base to trimming and J lost 0 bases; unmatched junction nucleotides: 8. Germline CDR1 is SGHNT and CDR2 is YYREEE (reference sequence). CDR3 residues: CASSLIILAGGQSTDTQYF. CDR3 bases: TGTGCCAGCAGCTTGATTATACTAGCGGGAGGGCAGAGCACAGATACGCAGTATTTT.

V is TRBV5-5 and J is TRBJ2-1; 7 bases are shared with TRBD1. The CDR3 spans 14 residues. V trimming: 4 bases; J trimming: 4 bases; junction bases outside the gene matches: 5. The V gene's germline CDR1 is SGHKS and CDR2 YYEKEE (reference sequence). CDR3 in DNA: TGTGCCAGCAGCCAAGGACAGGAGTACAATGAGCAGTTCTTC. Its translation is CASSQGQEYNEQFF.

The V call is TRBV7-2, the J call TRBJ1-5, with D maybe TRBD1 (5 bases). CDR3 length equals 15 residues. Germline assignment: CDR1 SGHTA and CDR2 FQGNSA. V was shortened by 2 bases and J by 2 bases, with 10 bases between the two germline ends. The CDR3 DNA follows: TGTGCCAGCAGCTTACATGGGGCAGGCAATCAGCCCCAGCATTTT. Encoded protein: CASSLHGAGNQPQHF.

The chain joins TRBV19 to TRBJ2-3; D might be TRBD1 (5 bases). The CDR3 extends over 15 amino acids. Per the germline V gene, CDR1 is LNHDA and CDR2 is SQIVND (reference sequence). Trimming removed 5 bases from V and 3 bases from J, with 15 bases in between. CDR3: CASSLGRVQTDTQYF. The DNA for the CDR3 is TGTGCCAGTAGTCTGGGCAGGGTGCAGACAGATACGCAGTATTTT.

The chain has TRBV27 and TRBJ2-7; TRBD1 agrees at 9 bases. The junction had 12 bases not matched to a gene; V was cut back by 5 bases and J by 7 bases. Germline lookup yields CDR1 MNHEY and CDR2 SMNVEV (reference sequence). The CDR3 covers 15 residues. The CDR3 is CASSTLGTGIREQYF. CDR3 in DNA: TGTGCCAGCAGTACCCTCGGGACAGGGATCAGGGAGCAGTACTTC.

V gene TRBV10-3 combines with J gene TRBJ1-2; maybe TRBD1 (6 bases). This CDR3 has 14 amino acids. V shed 8 bases and J shed 3 bases, with 16 bases lying between them. CDR1 is ENHRY and CDR2 is SYGVKD in the germline V gene. The CDR3 DNA is TGTGCCATCCTAGGGGGGGGCCTGGACTATGGCTACACCTTC. Translated: CAILGGGLDYGYTF.

The gene calls are TRBV9 and TRBJ2-7, with 8 bases fitting TRBD1. The germline gives CDR1 SGDLS, CDR2 YYNGEE. The CDR3 sequence is 14 residues long. V was pared by 6 bases and J by 5 bases, with 10 bases of the junction left unmatched. CDR3 bases: TGTGCCAGCACCCCCGGACAGGGATACGACGAGCAGTACTTC. Amino acids: CASTPGQGYDEQYF.

This clone was counted a single time. The chain joins TRBV10-3 to TRBJ2-4; D perhaps matches TRBD2 (6 bases). Germline CDR1 reads ENHRY; CDR2 reads SYGVKD. Deletions cut 0 bases from V and 0 bases from J, with 15 bases between. There are 18 residues in the CDR3. In nucleotides, the CDR3 is TGTGCCATCAGTGAGTCGTCGTTGGGAGGAGTAGCCAAAAACATTCAGTACTTC. It is translated as CAISESSLGGVAKNIQYF.

This chain connects TRBV15 to TRBJ2-1; TRBD1 is a possible D gene (7 bases). Germline V gene sequence: CDR1 LNHNV, CDR2 YYDKDF (reference sequence). The CDR3 is 13 residues long. Trimming removed 1 base at V and 10 bases at J, with 11 bases between. The CDR3 reads CATSRGGTAEQFF. CDR3 coding DNA: TGTGCCACCAGCAGAGGCGGGACAGCAGAGCAGTTCTTC.